This T cell receptor beta chain was sequenced during a study of radiation and T cells in renal cell carcinoma. Study-level points and caveats: Dominant CDR3 motifs were more common in irradiated tumors than controls. Irradiated tumors had higher TCR clonality than control tumors.

A word on this clone: What it binds is unknown.

Trimming removed 3 bases from V and 0 bases from J, with 12 bases in between. The CDR3 runs 15 residues. The germline CDR1 and CDR2 sequences are SGHTA and FQGNSA. Only in-frame clones appear in the TCRdb table, and some are missing; sequencing was by immunoSEQ multiplex PCR. The top ten clones hold 20% to 25% of a sample with about 24,000 clones, 55% to 75% of them seen once. Treatment given: treatment-naive control, cytoreductive nephrectomy. The starting material was tumor tissue, obtained from a patient whose treatment was nephrectomy without radiotherapy. This clonotype was sampled from a middle-aged man with renal cell carcinoma. The chain is built from TRBV7-2 and TRBJ2-7; tentative D call: TRBD1 (6 bases). The CDR3: CASSFTGRSSYEQYV. CDR3 nucleotides: TGTGCCAGCAGCTTCACAGGGCGAAGCTCCTACGAGCAGTACGTC.